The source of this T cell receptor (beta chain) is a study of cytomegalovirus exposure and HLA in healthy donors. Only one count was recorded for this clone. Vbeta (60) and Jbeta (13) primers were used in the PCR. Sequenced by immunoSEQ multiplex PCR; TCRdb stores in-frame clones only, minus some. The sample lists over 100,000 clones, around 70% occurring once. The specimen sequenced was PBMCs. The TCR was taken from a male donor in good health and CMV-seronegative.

CDR3 DNA: TGTGCCATCAAGGGAGCAGGGGGCACTAGCGGGGGGAACAATGAGCAGTTCTTC. Its protein product is CAIKGAGGTSGGNNEQFF. The rearrangement links TRBV10-3 to TRBJ2-1, with TRBD2 identical over 12 bases. This CDR3 is built from 18 residues. With V trimmed by 7 bases and J by 5 bases, 15 bases remained unmatched. The germline V gene encodes CDR1 ENHRY and CDR2 SYGVKD.